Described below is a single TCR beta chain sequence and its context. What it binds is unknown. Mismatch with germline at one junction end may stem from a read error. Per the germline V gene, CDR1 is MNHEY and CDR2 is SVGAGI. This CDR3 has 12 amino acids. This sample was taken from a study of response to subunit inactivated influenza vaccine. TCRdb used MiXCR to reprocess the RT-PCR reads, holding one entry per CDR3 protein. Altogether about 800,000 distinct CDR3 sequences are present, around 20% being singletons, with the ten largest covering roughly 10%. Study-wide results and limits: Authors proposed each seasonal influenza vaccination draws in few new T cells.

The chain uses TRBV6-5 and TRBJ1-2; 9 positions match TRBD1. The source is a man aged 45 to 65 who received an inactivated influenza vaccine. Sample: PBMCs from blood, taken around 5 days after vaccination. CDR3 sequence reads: CASSQRTGDLSF. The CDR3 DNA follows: TGTGCCAGCAGTCAACGGACAGGGGACCTTTCCTTC.